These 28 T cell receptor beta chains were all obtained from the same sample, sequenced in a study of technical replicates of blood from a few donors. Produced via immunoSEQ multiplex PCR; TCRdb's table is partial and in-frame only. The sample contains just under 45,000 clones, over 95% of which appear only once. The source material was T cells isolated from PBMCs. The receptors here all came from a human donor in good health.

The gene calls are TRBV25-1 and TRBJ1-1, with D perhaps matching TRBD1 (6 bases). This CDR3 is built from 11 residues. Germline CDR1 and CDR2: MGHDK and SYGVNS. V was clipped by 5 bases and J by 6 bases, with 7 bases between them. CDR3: CASSWTAEAFF. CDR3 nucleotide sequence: TGTGCCAGCAGTTGGACAGCTGAAGCTTTCTTT.

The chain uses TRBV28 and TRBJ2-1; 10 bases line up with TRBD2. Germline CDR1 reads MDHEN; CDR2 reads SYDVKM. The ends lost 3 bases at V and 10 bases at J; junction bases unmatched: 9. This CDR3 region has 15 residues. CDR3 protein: CASSLIKREGEEQFF. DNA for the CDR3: TGTGCCAGCAGTTTGATAAAGCGGGAGGGCGAAGAGCAGTTCTTC.

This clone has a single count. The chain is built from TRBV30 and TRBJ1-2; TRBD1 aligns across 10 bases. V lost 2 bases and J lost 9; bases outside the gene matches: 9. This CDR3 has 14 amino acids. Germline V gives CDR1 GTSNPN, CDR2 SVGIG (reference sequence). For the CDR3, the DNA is TGTGCCTGGAGTCCCGGGACAGGGGCTCACAGCTACACCTTC. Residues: CAWSPGTGAHSYTF. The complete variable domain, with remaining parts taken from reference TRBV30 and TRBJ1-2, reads SQTIHQWPATLVQPVGSPLSLECTVEGTSNPNLYWYRQAAGRGLQLLFYSVGIGQISSEVPQNLSASRPQDRQFILSSKKLLLSDSGFYLCAWSPGTGAHSYTFGSGTRLTVV.

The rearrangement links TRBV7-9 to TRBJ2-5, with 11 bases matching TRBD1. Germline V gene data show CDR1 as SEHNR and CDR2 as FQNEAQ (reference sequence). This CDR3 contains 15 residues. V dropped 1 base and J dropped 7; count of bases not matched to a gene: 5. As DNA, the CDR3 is TGTGCCAGCAGCTTAGGGACAGGGGGCTTTGGGACCCAGTACTTC. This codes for CASSLGTGGFGTQYF. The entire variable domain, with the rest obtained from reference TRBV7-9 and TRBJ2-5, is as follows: DTGVSQNPRHKITKRGQNVTFRCDPISEHNRLYWYRQTLGQGPEFLTYFQNEAQLEKSRLLSDRFSAERPKGSFSTLEIQRTEQGDSAMYLCASSLGTGGFGTQYFGPGTRLLVL.

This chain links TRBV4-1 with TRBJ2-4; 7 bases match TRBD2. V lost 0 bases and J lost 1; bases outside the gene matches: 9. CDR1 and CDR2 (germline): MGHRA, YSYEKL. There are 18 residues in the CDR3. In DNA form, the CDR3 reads TGCGCCAGCAGCCAAGAATATGCGGGGGTTGGGGCCAAAAACATTCAGTACTTC. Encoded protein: CASSQEYAGVGAKNIQYF.

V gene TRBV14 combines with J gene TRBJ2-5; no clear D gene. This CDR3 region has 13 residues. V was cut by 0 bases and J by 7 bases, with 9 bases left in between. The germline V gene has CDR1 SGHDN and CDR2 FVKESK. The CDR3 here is CASSQDLTGTQYF. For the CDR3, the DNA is TGTGCCAGCAGCCAAGATCTGACGGGGACCCAGTACTTC.

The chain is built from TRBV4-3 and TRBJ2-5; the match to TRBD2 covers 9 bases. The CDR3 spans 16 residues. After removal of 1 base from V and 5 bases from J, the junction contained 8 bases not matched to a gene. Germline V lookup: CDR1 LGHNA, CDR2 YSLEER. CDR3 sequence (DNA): TGCGCCAGCAGCCAAGCCGGGACTAGCTGGGGGGAGACCCAGTACTTC. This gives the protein CASSQAGTSWGETQYF.

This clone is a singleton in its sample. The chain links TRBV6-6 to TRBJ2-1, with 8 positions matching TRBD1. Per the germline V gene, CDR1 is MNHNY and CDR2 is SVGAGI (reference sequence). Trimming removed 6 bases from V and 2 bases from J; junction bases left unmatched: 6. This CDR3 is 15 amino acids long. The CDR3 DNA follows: TGTGCCAGCAGCCAGAGGGACAGGACCTACAATGAGCAGTTCTTC. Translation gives CASSQRDRTYNEQFF.

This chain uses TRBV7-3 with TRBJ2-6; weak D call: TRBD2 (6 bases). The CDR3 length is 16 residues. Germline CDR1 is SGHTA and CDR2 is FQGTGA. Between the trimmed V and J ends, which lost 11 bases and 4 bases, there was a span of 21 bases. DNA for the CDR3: TGTGCCGGGGGGTCAGGGCCCGGTGGGGGGGCCAACGTCCTGACTTTC. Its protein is CAGGSGPGGGANVLTF.

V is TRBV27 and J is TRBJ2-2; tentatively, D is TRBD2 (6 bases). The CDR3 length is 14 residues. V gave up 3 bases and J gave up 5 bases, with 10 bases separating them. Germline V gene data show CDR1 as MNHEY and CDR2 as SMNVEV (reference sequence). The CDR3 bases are TGTGCCAGCAGTTTTGGGGGAGGTACCGGGGAGCTGTTTTTT. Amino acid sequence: CASSFGGGTGELFF.

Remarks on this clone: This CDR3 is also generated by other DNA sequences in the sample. The CDR3 sequence is CASSFNRGVTYEQYF. In nucleotides, the CDR3 is TGTGCCAGCAGCTTCAACAGGGGGGTTACCTACGAGCAGTACTTC. This chain links TRBV7-2 with TRBJ2-7; 8 bases map to TRBD1. There are 15 residues in the CDR3. Germline values: CDR1 SGHTA, CDR2 FQGNSA. V lost 3 bases and J lost 2; bases outside the gene matches: 6.

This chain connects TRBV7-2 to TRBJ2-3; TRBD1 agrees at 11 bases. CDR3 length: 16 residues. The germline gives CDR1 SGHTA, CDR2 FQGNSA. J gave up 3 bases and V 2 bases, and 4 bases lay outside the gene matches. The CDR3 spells CASSLTRDRGTDTQYF. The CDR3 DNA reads TGTGCCAGCAGCTTAACCCGGGACAGGGGGACAGATACGCAGTATTTT.

The CDR3 region has the DNA TGTGCCAGCAGTGACCTTCTAGCGAATTCCTACAATGAGCAGTTCTTC. Its protein product is CASSDLLANSYNEQFF. The chain combines TRBV6-1 with TRBJ2-1, with D possibly TRBD2 on 6 matching bases. CDR3 length: 16 residues. V was shortened by 3 bases and J by 1 base, with 13 bases between the two germline ends. CDR1 and CDR2 from the germline V gene are MNHNS and SASEGT.

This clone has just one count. CDR3 amino acids: CASSPRQELTYEQYF. In DNA form, the CDR3 reads TGTGCCAGCAGCCCTCGACAGGAACTCACCTACGAGCAGTACTTC. The chain combines TRBV13 with TRBJ2-7; weak D call: TRBD1 (6 bases). Germline loops: CDR1 PRHDT, CDR2 FYEKMQ (reference sequence). The V end lost 5 bases, the J end lost 2 bases, and 16 bases lay between the germline ends. There are 15 residues in the CDR3.

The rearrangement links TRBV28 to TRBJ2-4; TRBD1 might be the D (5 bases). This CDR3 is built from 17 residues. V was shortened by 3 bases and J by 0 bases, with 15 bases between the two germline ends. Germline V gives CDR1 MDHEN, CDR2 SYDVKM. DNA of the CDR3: TGTGCCAGCAGTTTCCTAGGGGATTCGCTAGCCAAAAACATTCAGTACTTC. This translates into CASSFLGDSLAKNIQYF. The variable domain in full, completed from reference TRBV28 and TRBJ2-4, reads DVKVTQSSRYLVKRTGEKVFLECVQDMDHENMFWYRQDPGLGLRLIYFSYDVKMKEKGDIPEGYSVSREKKERFSLILESASTNQTSMYLCASSFLGDSLAKNIQYFGAGTRLSVL.

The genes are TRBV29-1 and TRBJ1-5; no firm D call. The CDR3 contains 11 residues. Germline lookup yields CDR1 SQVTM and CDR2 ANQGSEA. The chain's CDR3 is CNYTRNQPQHF. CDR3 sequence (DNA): TGCAATTACACCCGAAATCAGCCCCAGCATTTT.

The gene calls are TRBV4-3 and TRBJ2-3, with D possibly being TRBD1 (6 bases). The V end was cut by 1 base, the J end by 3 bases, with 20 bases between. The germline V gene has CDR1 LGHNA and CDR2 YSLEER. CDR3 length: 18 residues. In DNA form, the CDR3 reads TGCGCCAGCAGCCAAGCCCAGGACAGCAAGATGGGTACAGATACGCAGTATTTT. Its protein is CASSQAQDSKMGTDTQYF.

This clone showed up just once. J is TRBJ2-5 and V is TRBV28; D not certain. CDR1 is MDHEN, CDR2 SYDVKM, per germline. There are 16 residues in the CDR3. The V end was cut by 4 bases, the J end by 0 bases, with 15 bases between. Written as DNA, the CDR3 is TGTGCCAGCAGTTATCATCCCGACACGTACCAAGAGACCCAGTACTTC. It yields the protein CASSYHPDTYQETQYF.

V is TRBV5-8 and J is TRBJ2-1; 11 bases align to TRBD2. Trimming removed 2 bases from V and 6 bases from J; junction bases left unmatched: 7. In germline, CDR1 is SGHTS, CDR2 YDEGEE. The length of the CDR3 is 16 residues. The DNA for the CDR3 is TGTGCCAGCAGCTTCGGGATTAGCGGGAGGGGCAATGAGCAGTTCTTC. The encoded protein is CASSFGISGRGNEQFF.

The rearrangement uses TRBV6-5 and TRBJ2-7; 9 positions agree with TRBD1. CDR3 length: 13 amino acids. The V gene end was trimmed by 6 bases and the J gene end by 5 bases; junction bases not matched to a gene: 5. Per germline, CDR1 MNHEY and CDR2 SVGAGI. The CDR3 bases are TGTGCCAGCAGCCGGGACAGGGTCAACGAGCAGTACTTC. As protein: CASSRDRVNEQYF.

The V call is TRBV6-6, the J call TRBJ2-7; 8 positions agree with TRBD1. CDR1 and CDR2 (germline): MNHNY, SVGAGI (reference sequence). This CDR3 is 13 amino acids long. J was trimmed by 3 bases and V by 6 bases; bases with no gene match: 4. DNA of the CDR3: TGTGCCAGCAGACCTGACAGGGGCTACGAGCAGTACTTC. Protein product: CASRPDRGYEQYF.

The CDR3 DNA reads as TGTGCCAGCATCTTAGAGCACGATACGCAGTATTTT. Translating gives CASILEHDTQYF. The chain links TRBV6-5 to TRBJ2-3; D is unclear. Trimming left V 7 bases short and J 6 bases short, with 11 bases between. CDR3 length equals 12 residues. Germline CDR1 and CDR2: MNHEY and SVGAGI.

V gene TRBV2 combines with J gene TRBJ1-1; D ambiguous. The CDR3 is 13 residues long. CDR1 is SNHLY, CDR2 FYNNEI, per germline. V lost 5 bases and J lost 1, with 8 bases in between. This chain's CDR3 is CASSQEQNTEAFF. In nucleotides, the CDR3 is TGTGCCAGCAGTCAAGAACAGAACACTGAAGCTTTCTTT.

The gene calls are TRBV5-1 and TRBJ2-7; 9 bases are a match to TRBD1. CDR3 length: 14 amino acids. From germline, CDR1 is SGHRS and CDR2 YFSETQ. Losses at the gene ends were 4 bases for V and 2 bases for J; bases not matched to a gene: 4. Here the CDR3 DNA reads TGCGCCAGCAGCGGGGACAGGGCCCCCTACGAGCAGTACTTC. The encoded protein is CASSGDRAPYEQYF.

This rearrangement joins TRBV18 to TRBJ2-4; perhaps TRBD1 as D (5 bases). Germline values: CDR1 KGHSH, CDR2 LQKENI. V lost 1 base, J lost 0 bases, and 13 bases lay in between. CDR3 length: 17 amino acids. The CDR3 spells CASSPQGFVLAKNIQYF. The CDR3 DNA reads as TGTGCCAGCTCACCACAGGGGTTTGTTCTAGCCAAAAACATTCAGTACTTC.

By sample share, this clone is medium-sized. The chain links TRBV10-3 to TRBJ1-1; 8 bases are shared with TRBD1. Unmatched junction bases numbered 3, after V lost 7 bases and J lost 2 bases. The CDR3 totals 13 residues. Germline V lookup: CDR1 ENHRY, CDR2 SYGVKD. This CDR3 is CAINGQGNTEAFF. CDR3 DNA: TGTGCCATCAATGGACAGGGCAACACTGAAGCTTTCTTT.

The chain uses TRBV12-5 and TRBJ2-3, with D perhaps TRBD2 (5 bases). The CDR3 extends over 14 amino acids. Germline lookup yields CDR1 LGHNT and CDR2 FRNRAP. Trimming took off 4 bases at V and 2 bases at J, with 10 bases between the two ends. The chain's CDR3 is CASGSREHTDTQYF. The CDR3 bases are TGTGCTAGTGGTTCCCGGGAACACACAGATACGCAGTATTTT. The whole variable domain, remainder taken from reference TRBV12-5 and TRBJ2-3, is DARVTQTPRHKVTEMGQEVTMRCQPILGHNTVFWYRQTMMQGLELLAYFRNRAPLDDSGMPKDRFSAEMPDATLATLKIQPSEPRDSAVYFCASGSREHTDTQYFGPGTRLTVL.

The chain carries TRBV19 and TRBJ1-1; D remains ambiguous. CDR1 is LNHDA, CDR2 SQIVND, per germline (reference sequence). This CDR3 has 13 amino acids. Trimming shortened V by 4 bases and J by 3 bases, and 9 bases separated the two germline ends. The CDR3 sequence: CASSTFSDTEAFF. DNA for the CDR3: TGTGCCAGTAGTACCTTTTCGGACACTGAAGCTTTCTTT.